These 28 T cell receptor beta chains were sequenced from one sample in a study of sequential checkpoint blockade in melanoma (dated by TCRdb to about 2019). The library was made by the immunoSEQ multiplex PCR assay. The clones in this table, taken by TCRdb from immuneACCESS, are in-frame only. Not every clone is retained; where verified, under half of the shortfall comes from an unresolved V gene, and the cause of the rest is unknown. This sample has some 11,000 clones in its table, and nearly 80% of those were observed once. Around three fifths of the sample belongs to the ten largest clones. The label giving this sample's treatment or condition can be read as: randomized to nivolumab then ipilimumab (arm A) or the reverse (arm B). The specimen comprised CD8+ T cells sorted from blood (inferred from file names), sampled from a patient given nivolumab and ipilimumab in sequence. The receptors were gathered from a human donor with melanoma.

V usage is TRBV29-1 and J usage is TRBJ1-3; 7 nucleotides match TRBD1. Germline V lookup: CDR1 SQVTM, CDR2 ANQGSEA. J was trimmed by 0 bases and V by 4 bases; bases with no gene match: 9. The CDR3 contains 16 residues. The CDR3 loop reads CSVVGVTGRSGNTIYF. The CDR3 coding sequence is TGCAGCGTTGTCGGCGTGACAGGGCGCTCTGGAAACACCATATATTTT.

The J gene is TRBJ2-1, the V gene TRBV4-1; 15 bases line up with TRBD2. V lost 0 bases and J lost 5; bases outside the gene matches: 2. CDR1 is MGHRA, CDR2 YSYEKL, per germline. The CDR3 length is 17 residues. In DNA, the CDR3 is TGCGCCAGCAGCCAAGATAGGACTAGCGGGAGGGACAATGAGCAGTTCTTC. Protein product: CASSQDRTSGRDNEQFF.

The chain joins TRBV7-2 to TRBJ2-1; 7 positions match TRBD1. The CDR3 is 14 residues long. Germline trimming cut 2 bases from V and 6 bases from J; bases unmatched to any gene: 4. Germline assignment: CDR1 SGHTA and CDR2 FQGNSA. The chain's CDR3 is CASSLLSGGNEQFF. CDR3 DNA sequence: TGTGCCAGCAGCTTACTGTCAGGGGGCAATGAGCAGTTCTTC.

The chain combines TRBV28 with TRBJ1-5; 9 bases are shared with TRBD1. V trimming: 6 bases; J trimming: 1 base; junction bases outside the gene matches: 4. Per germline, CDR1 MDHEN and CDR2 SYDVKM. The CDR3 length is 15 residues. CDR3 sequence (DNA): TGTGCCAGCAGCCTACAGGGGGCGAGCAATCAGCCCCAGCATTTT. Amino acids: CASSLQGASNQPQHF.

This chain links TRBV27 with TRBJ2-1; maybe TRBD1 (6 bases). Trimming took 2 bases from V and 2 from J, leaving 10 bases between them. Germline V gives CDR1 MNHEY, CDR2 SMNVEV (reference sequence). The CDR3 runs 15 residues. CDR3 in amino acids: CASSLGGGPYNEQFF. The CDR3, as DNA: TGTGCCAGCAGTTTAGGTGGGGGCCCCTACAATGAGCAGTTCTTC.

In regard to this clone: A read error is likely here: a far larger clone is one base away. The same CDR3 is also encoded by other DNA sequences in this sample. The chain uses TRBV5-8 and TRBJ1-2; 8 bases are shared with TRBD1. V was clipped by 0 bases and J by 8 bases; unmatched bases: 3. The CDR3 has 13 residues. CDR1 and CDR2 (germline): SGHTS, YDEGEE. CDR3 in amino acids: CASSLAGGWGYTF. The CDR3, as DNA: TGTGCCAGCAGCTTGGCAGGGGGCTGGGGCTACACCTTC. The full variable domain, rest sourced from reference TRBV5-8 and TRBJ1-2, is EAGVTQSPTHLIKTRGQQATLRCSPISGHTSVYWYQQALGLGLQFLLWYDEGEERNRGNFPPRFSGRQFPNYSSELNVNALELEDSALYLCASSLAGGWGYTFGSGTRLTVV.

The CDR3 DNA reads TGTGCCAGTAGTGGGTGGGCCGGACTCGCCTACGAGCAGTACTTC. As protein: CASSGWAGLAYEQYF. The genes are TRBV19 and TRBJ2-7, with a tentative D call TRBD2 (5 bases). V lost 5 bases and J lost 2, with 16 bases in between. This CDR3 has 15 amino acids. Germline V CDR1 and CDR2: LNHDA, SQIVND (reference sequence).

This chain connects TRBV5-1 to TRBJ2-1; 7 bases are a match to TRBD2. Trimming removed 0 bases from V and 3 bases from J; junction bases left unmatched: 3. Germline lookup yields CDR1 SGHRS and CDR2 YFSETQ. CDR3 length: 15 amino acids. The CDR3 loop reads CASSLVGGGYNEQFF. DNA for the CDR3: TGCGCCAGCAGCTTGGTTGGCGGGGGCTACAATGAGCAGTTCTTC. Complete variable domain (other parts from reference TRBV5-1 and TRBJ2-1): KAGVTQTPRYLIKTRGQQVTLSCSPISGHRSVSWYQQTPGQGLQFLFEYFSETQRNKGNFPGRFSGRQFSNSRSEMNVSTLELGDSALYLCASSLVGGGYNEQFFGPGTRLTVL.

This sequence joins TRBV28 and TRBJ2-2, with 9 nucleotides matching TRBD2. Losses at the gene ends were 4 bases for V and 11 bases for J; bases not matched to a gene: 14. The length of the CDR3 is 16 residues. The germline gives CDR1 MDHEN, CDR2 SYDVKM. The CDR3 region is CASSSRGLAGRVELFF. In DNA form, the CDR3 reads TGTGCCAGCAGTTCCAGAGGGCTAGCGGGGCGGGTTGAGCTGTTTTTT.

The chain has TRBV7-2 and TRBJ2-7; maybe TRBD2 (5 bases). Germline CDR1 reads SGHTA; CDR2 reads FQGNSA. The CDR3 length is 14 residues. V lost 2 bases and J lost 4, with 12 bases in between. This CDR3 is CASSLIMGGYEQYF. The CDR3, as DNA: TGTGCCAGCAGCTTAATTATGGGCGGGTACGAGCAGTACTTC.

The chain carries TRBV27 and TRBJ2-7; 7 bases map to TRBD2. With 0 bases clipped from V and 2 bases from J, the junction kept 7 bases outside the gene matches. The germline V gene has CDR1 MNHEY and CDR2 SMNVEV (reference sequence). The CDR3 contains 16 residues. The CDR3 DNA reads TGTGCCAGCAGTTTATCGCCTAGCGGACACCCCTACGAGCAGTACTTC. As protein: CASSLSPSGHPYEQYF.

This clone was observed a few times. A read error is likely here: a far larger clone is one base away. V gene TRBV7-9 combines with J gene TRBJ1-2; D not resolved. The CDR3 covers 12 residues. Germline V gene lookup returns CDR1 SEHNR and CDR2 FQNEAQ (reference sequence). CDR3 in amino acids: CPSSLAQYGYTF. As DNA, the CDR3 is TGTCCCAGCAGCTTAGCGCAGTATGGCTACACCTTC.

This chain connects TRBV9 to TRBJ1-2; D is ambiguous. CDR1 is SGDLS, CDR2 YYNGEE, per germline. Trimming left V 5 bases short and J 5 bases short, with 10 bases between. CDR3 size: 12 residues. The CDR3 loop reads CASRGNWYGYTF. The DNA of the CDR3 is TGTGCCAGCAGGGGCAATTGGTATGGCTACACCTTC. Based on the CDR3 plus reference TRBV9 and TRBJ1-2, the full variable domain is DSGVTQTPKHLITATGQRVTLRCSPRSGDLSVYWYQQSLDQGLQFLIQYYNGEERAKGNILERFSAQQFPDLHSELNLSSLELGDSALYFCASRGNWYGYTFGSGTRLTVV.

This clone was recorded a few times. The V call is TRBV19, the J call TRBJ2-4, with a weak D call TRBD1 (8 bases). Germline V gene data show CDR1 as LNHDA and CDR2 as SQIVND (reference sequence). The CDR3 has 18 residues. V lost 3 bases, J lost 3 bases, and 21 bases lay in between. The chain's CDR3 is CASSIDFSGTGRKNIQYF. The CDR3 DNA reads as TGTGCCAGTAGTATCGATTTCAGCGGGACAGGCCGCAAAAACATTCAGTACTTC.

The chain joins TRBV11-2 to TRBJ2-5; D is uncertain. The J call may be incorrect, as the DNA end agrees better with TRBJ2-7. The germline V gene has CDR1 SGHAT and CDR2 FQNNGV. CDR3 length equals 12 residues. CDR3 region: CASSPSSYEQYF. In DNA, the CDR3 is TGTGCCAGCAGCCCCTCTAGCTACGAGCAGTACTTC.

DNA of the CDR3: TGTGCCACCAGCGTAGACAGGGGCGCCAATCAGCCCCAGCATTTT. It is translated as CATSVDRGANQPQHF. The rearrangement uses TRBV15 and TRBJ1-5, with 8 positions matching TRBD1. The CDR3 has 15 amino acids. Trimming removed 5 bases from V and 3 bases from J; junction bases left unmatched: 6. CDR1 and CDR2 (germline): LNHNV, YYDKDF (reference sequence).

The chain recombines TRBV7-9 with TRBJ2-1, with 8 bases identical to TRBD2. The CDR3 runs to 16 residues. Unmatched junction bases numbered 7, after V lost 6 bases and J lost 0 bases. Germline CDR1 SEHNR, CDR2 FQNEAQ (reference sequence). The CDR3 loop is CASSATSESSYNEQFF. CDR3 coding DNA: TGTGCCAGCAGTGCGACTAGCGAGAGCTCCTACAATGAGCAGTTCTTC. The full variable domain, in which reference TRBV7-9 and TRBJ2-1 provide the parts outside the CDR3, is DTGVSQNPRHKITKRGQNVTFRCDPISEHNRLYWYRQTLGQGPEFLTYFQNEAQLEKSRLLSDRFSAERPKGSFSTLEIQRTEQGDSAMYLCASSATSESSYNEQFFGPGTRLTVL.

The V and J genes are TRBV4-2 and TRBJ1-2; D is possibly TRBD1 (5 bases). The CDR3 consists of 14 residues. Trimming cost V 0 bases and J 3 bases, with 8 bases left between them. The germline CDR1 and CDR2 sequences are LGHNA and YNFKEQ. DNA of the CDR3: TGTGCCAGCAGCCAAGAAACAGGAGACTATGGCTACACCTTC. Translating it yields CASSQETGDYGYTF.

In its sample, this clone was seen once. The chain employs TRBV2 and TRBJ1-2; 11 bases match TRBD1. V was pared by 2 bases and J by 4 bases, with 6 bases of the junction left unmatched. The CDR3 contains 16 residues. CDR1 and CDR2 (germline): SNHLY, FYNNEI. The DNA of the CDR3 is TGTGCCAGCAGTGAATGGGACAGGGGGGTCCCCTATGGCTACACCTTC. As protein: CASSEWDRGVPYGYTF. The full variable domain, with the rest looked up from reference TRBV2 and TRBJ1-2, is EPEVTQTPSHQVTQMGQEVILRCVPISNHLYFYWYRQILGQKVEFLVSFYNNEISEKSEIFDDQFSVERPDGSNFTLKIRSTKLEDSAMYFCASSEWDRGVPYGYTFGSGTRLTVV.

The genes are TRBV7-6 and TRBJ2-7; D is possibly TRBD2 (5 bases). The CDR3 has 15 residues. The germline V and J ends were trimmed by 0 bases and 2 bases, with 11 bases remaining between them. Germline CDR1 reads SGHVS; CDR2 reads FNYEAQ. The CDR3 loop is CASSLAAGVAYEQYF. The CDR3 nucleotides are TGTGCCAGCAGCTTAGCGGCCGGGGTCGCCTACGAGCAGTACTTC.

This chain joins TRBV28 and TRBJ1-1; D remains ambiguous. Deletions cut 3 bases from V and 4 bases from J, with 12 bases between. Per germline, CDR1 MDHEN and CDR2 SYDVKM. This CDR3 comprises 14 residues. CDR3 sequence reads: CASSFSQLGTEAFF. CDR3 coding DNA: TGTGCCAGCAGTTTTAGCCAGCTGGGCACTGAAGCTTTCTTT.

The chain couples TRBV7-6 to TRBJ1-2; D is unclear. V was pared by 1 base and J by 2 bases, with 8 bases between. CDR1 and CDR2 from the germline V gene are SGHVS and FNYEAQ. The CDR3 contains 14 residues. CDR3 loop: CASSLGGANYGYTF. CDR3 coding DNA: TGTGCCAGCAGCTTAGGGGGAGCCAACTATGGCTACACCTTC.

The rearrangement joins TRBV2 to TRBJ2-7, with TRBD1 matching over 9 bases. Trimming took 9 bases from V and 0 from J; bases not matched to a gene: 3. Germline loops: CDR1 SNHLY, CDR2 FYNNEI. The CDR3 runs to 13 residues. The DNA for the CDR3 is TGTGCCAGAGGACAGGGGAACTCCTACGAGCAGTACTTC. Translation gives CARGQGNSYEQYF.

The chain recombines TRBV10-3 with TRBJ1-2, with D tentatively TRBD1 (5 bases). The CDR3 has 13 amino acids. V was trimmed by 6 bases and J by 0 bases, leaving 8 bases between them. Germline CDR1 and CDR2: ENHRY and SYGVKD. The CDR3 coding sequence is TGTGCCATCAGCCGGGACTCTAACTATGGCTACACCTTC. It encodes CAISRDSNYGYTF.

The CDR3 DNA is TGTGCCAGCAGCCCCCCCGGGACAGGACTAGAGACCCAGTACTTC. It is translated as CASSPPGTGLETQYF. The chain combines TRBV7-9 with TRBJ2-5, with 8 bases identical to TRBD1. The CDR3 spans 15 residues. V gave up 5 bases and J gave up 4 bases; unmatched junction bases: 9. CDR1 and CDR2 (germline): SEHNR, FQNEAQ (reference sequence).

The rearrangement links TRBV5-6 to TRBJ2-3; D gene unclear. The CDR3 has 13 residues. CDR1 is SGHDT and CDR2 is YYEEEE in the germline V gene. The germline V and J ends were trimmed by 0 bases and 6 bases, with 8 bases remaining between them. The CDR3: CASSLAEYDTQYF. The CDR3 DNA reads TGTGCCAGCAGCTTGGCAGAATACGATACGCAGTATTTT. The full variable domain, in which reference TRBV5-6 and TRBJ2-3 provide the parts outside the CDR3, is DAGVTQSPTHLIKTRGQQVTLRCSPKSGHDTVSWYQQALGQGPQFIFQYYEEEERQRGNFPDRFSGHQFPNYSSELNVNALLLGDSALYLCASSLAEYDTQYFGPGTRLTVL.

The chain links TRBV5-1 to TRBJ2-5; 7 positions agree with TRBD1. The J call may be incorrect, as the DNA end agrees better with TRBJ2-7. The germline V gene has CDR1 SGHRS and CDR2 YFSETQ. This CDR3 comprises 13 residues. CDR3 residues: CASGDRQSYEQYF. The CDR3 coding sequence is TGCGCCAGCGGGGACAGACAAAGCTACGAGCAGTACTTC.

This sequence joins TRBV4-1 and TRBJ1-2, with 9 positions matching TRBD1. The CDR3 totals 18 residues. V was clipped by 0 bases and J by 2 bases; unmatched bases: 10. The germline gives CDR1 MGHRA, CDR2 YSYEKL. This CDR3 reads CASSQDKGQGTWNYGYTF. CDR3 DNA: TGCGCCAGCAGCCAAGATAAGGGACAGGGTACGTGGAACTATGGCTACACCTTC.